The 30 T cell receptor beta chains listed next were all sequenced from one sample in a study of vaccination effects on CD4 cells after COVID-19. Their specific antigens are unknown. Only in-frame clones appear in the TCRdb table, and some are missing; sequencing was by immunoSEQ multiplex PCR. The profile shows around 79,000 clones, roughly four fifths of them singletons. Before sequencing took place, the ViraFEST assay used viral peptide pools to expand antigen-specific CD4+ T cells. The authors isolated CD4+ T cells after about 10 days of culture. This sample comprised CD4+ T cells from PBMCs cultured with HCoV-229E spike peptides, obtained before COVID-19 vaccination. Receptors originate from a human donor who received a COVID-19 vaccine.

This chain links TRBV19 with TRBJ1-4, with 8 bases aligning to TRBD1. CDR3 size: 16 residues. V gave up 6 bases and J gave up 3 bases; unmatched junction bases: 9. Germline assignment: CDR1 LNHDA and CDR2 SQIVND (reference sequence). CDR3 bases: TGTGCCAGTAGCTCCCAGGGGGCACGGGCTAATGAAAAACTGTTTTTT. This encodes CASSSQGARANEKLFF.

The chain is built from TRBV10-2 and TRBJ1-5; D call uncertain. This CDR3 contains 13 residues. Germline values: CDR1 WSHSY, CDR2 SAAADI. V lost 2 bases to trimming and J lost 6 bases, with 8 bases between them. CDR3 sequence (DNA): TGCGCCAGCAGTGAGATGGTGTCTCAGCCCCAGCATTTT. Residues: CASSEMVSQPQHF.

The CDR3 is CASRFQETQYF. CDR3 sequence (DNA): TGCGCCAGCAGGTTCCAAGAGACCCAGTACTTC. This chain links TRBV5-1 with TRBJ2-5; D unresolved. The germline V gene encodes CDR1 SGHRS and CDR2 YFSETQ. The CDR3 length is 11 residues. Trimming took 5 bases from V and 1 from J, leaving 3 bases between them.

The chain combines TRBV19 with TRBJ1-5; 9 nucleotides match TRBD1. The trim removed 6 bases at V and 5 bases at J, leaving 2 bases unmatched. Germline lookup yields CDR1 LNHDA and CDR2 SQIVND (reference sequence). The CDR3 spans 13 residues. CDR3: CASSDRGYQPQHF. The CDR3 nucleotides are TGTGCCAGTAGCGACAGGGGGTATCAGCCCCAGCATTTT.

This chain links TRBV28 with TRBJ1-2, with D possibly TRBD1 on 6 matching bases. There are 12 residues in the CDR3. Germline V gene sequence: CDR1 MDHEN, CDR2 SYDVKM. The ends were cut back, 8 bases at V and 9 bases at J, with 16 bases in the middle. The CDR3: CASRTGNQRYTF. CDR3 nucleotide sequence: TGTGCCAGCCGAACAGGGAATCAACGCTACACCTTC.

In its sample, this clone was seen a few times. The chain recombines TRBV6-2 or TRBV6-3 with TRBJ2-3; TRBD1 matches at 7 bases. The V segment lost 4 bases and the J segment 5 bases; nucleotides outside the gene matches: 9. In germline, CDR1 is MNHEY, CDR2 SVGEGT. The CDR3 consists of 15 residues. CDR3 loop: CASSSTGVSRDTQYF. CDR3 nucleotide sequence: TGTGCCAGCAGTTCTACAGGGGTGAGTCGAGATACGCAGTATTTT.

CDR3 coding DNA: TGTGCCAGCAGTTACTCGAACCGGGAAACATCTGAAGCTTTCTTT. It yields the protein CASSYSNRETSEAFF. The chain links TRBV6-5 to TRBJ1-1, with unresolved D. Per the germline V gene, CDR1 is MNHEY and CDR2 is SVGAGI. V dropped 0 bases and J dropped 6 bases, with 14 bases sitting between them. The CDR3 loop spans 15 amino acids.

This clone was counted a few times. The chain couples TRBV3-1 (or the pseudogene TRBV3-2) to TRBJ1-2; D ambiguous. This CDR3 has 13 amino acids. Trimming shortened V by 1 base and J by 4 bases, and 7 bases separated the two germline ends. Germline CDR1 and CDR2: LGHDT and YNNKEL (reference sequence). This chain's CDR3 is CASSQANSYGYTF. The DNA of the CDR3 is TGTGCCAGCAGCCAAGCGAACAGCTATGGCTACACCTTC.

The gene calls are TRBV3-1 (or the pseudogene TRBV3-2) and TRBJ2-2; the D is unclear. V was cut by 0 bases and J by 6 bases, with 8 bases left in between. The CDR3 totals 14 residues. The germline V gene has CDR1 LGHDT and CDR2 YNNKEL (reference sequence). CDR3 loop: CASSQDYLSGELFF. The CDR3 DNA follows: TGTGCCAGCAGCCAAGATTACCTGTCCGGGGAGCTGTTTTTT.

The chain uses TRBV28 and TRBJ1-4; possible D gene TRBD1, 5 bases. This CDR3 spans 16 amino acids. V lost 2 bases and J lost 3, with 13 bases in between. The germline CDR1 and CDR2 sequences are MDHEN and SYDVKM. CDR3 residues: CASSLVRVGANEKLFF. CDR3 sequence (DNA): TGTGCCAGCAGTTTAGTCAGGGTGGGTGCTAATGAAAAACTGTTTTTT.

V and J are TRBV5-1 and TRBJ1-4, with unresolved D. The CDR3 totals 14 residues. V lost 2 bases, J lost 7 bases, and 12 bases lay in between. Per germline, CDR1 SGHRS and CDR2 YFSETQ. This CDR3 reads CASSLEQNAEKLFF. The DNA of the CDR3 is TGCGCCAGCAGCTTAGAACAGAACGCTGAAAAACTGTTTTTT.

The chain combines TRBV10-3 with TRBJ1-5; 7 bases align to TRBD1. The J segment lost 3 bases and the V segment lost 7 bases, leaving 3 bases of the junction unmatched. The CDR3 has 13 amino acids. Germline V gene lookup returns CDR1 ENHRY and CDR2 SYGVKD. CDR3 sequence reads: CAITGTVNQPQHF. The CDR3 nucleotides are TGTGCCATCACCGGGACAGTCAATCAGCCCCAGCATTTT.

CDR3 DNA: TGTGCCAGCAGCTTAGGGGACAGACCAATCTATGGCTACACCTTC. This sequence encodes CASSLGDRPIYGYTF. V gene TRBV7-2 combines with J gene TRBJ1-2; TRBD1 agrees at 7 bases. V gave up 1 base and J gave up 4 bases; unmatched junction bases: 6. CDR1 SGHTA and CDR2 FQGNSA come from the germline V gene. The CDR3 is 15 residues long.

The chain carries TRBV10-3 and TRBJ1-2; TRBD1 matches 7 bases. CDR1 ENHRY and CDR2 SYGVKD come from the germline V gene. CDR3 length: 15 residues. Germline trimming cut 6 bases from V and 4 bases from J; bases unmatched to any gene: 11. CDR3 DNA sequence: TGTGCCATCAGCCTCTCAGGGGGGGAAGGCTATGGCTACACCTTC. It encodes CAISLSGGEGYGYTF.

The genes are TRBV30 and TRBJ1-2, with TRBD1 matching 7 bases. This CDR3 comprises 13 residues. Unmatched junction bases numbered 5, after V lost 2 bases and J lost 5 bases. Germline loops: CDR1 GTSNPN, CDR2 SVGIG (reference sequence). CDR3 protein: CAWSSGTAYGYTF. DNA of the CDR3: TGTGCCTGGAGTTCCGGGACAGCTTATGGCTACACCTTC.

This chain connects TRBV6-1 to TRBJ1-5; no reliable D call. Germline lookup yields CDR1 MNHNS and CDR2 SASEGT. The CDR3 runs 13 residues. V was cut by 6 bases and J by 0 bases, with 6 bases left in between. The CDR3 DNA sequence: TGTGCCAGCAGCCCTTATAGCAATCAGCCCCAGCATTTT. Translated, it gives CASSPYSNQPQHF.

This clone was counted a single time. The CDR3 DNA reads TGTGCCAGCAGCAAACTCCCCGGGGGCGCAGATACGCAGTATTTT. This codes for CASSKLPGGADTQYF. The chain has TRBV7-3 and TRBJ2-3, with D perhaps matching TRBD1 or TRBD2 (6 bases each). Germline lookup yields CDR1 SGHTA and CDR2 FQGTGA. CDR3 size: 15 residues. V dropped 5 bases and J dropped 4 bases, with 16 bases sitting between them. Filled out from reference TRBV7-3 and TRBJ2-3, the complete variable domain reads GAGVSQTPSNKVTEKGKYVELRCDPISGHTALYWYRQSLGQGPEFLIYFQGTGAADDSGLPNDRFFAVRPEGSVSTLKIQRTERGDSAVYLCASSKLPGGADTQYFGPGTRLTVL.

The chain combines TRBV5-1 with TRBJ2-2; D may be TRBD2 (6 bases). Germline V lookup: CDR1 SGHRS, CDR2 YFSETQ. V was pared by 0 bases and J by 2 bases, with 11 bases between. The CDR3 contains 16 residues. The CDR3 is CASSLDRGTNTGELFF. CDR3 nucleotides: TGCGCCAGCAGCTTGGACCGGGGGACCAACACCGGGGAGCTGTTTTTT.

This clone has a handful of counts. Distinct nucleotide sequences in the sample also encode this CDR3. The V call is TRBV9, the J call TRBJ1-5; D unclear. V lost 0 bases, J lost 1 base, and 2 bases lay in between. The CDR3 covers 13 residues. The V gene's germline CDR1 is SGDLS and CDR2 YYNGEE. DNA for the CDR3: TGTGCCAGCAGCGTAGGAAGCAATCAGCCCCAGCATTTT. Translated, it gives CASSVGSNQPQHF.

The chain has TRBV6-2 or TRBV6-3 and TRBJ2-3; unclear D gene. Germline V lookup: CDR1 MNHEY, CDR2 SVGEGT. CDR3 length equals 15 residues. V was trimmed by 2 bases and J by 0 bases, leaving 9 bases between them. The CDR3 DNA sequence: TGTGCCAGCAGTTACGACGTACCCAGCACAGATACGCAGTATTTT. Translating it yields CASSYDVPSTDTQYF.

The chain carries TRBV12-5 and TRBJ2-5; the D gene is possibly TRBD2 (6 bases). Germline V lookup: CDR1 LGHNT, CDR2 FRNRAP. Trimming removed 6 bases at V and 5 bases at J, with 16 bases between. This CDR3 spans 14 amino acids. As DNA, the CDR3 is TGTGCTAGTGGCCGGGACTCCCTAAGGGAGACCCAGTACTTC. Its protein is CASGRDSLRETQYF.

This rearrangement joins TRBV7-2 to TRBJ2-3; D possibly corresponds to TRBD1 (7 bases). This CDR3 is 15 amino acids long. V dropped 5 bases and J dropped 2 bases, with 14 bases sitting between them. Per the germline V gene, CDR1 is SGHTA and CDR2 is FQGNSA. CDR3 loop: CASSPDRDSTDTQYF. The CDR3 nucleotides read TGTGCCAGCAGCCCCGACAGGGACTCCACAGATACGCAGTATTTT.

This sequence joins TRBV5-1 and TRBJ2-5; D remains unclear. Germline CDR1 and CDR2: SGHRS and YFSETQ. CDR3 length equals 13 residues. V dropped 5 bases and J dropped 5 bases, with 13 bases sitting between them. Here the CDR3 reads CASRITLRETQYF. For the CDR3, the DNA is TGCGCCAGCAGGATAACGCTTCGGGAGACCCAGTACTTC.

The chain is built from TRBV10-3 and TRBJ1-5, with 7 bases aligning to TRBD1. V dropped 10 bases and J dropped 3; count of bases not matched to a gene: 12. The CDR3 consists of 15 residues. Germline CDR1 ENHRY, CDR2 SYGVKD. CDR3 nucleotides: TGTGCCACCAGATGGGACAGCGGTTTCAATCAGCCCCAGCATTTT. This encodes CATRWDSGFNQPQHF.

This rearrangement joins TRBV18 to TRBJ1-6; 8 nucleotides agree with TRBD1. The V segment lost 3 bases and the J segment 9 bases; nucleotides outside the gene matches: 7. The CDR3 loop spans 15 amino acids. The germline gives CDR1 KGHSH, CDR2 LQKENI. CDR3 nucleotides: TGTGCCAGCTCACCGGGACAGGACGTTGGTTCACCCCTCCACTTT. Translating it yields CASSPGQDVGSPLHF.

This clone was seen a handful of times. The chain links TRBV19 to TRBJ1-2, with a possible D match to TRBD1 (5 bases). The germline V gene has CDR1 LNHDA and CDR2 SQIVND (reference sequence). There are 13 residues in the CDR3. V lost 2 bases, J lost 4 bases, and 8 bases lay in between. In DNA form, the CDR3 reads TGTGCCAGTAGTATATCGGGGACCTATGGCTACACCTTC. Translating gives CASSISGTYGYTF.

The CDR3 sequence is CASRKLQGTSTDTQYF. The CDR3 nucleotides read TGTGCCAGTAGGAAGTTACAGGGCACGAGCACAGATACGCAGTATTTT. J is TRBJ2-3 and V is TRBV19, with D maybe TRBD1 (6 bases). There are 16 residues in the CDR3. V gave up 6 bases and J gave up 0 bases, with 16 bases separating them. Germline V gene lookup returns CDR1 LNHDA and CDR2 SQIVND (reference sequence).

The gene calls are TRBV12-5 and TRBJ1-3; D is possibly TRBD1 (5 bases). V was shortened by 6 bases and J by 4 bases, with 16 bases between the two germline ends. The CDR3 sequence is 15 residues long. Germline V CDR1 and CDR2: LGHNT, FRNRAP. The CDR3 spells CASGYSGFYGNTIYF. The CDR3 DNA reads as TGTGCTAGTGGGTATTCAGGGTTTTACGGAAACACCATATATTTT.

The CDR3 DNA reads as TGTGCCAGCTCACCAAAGTCAGGGGGCTCCATCTCTAATGGCTACACCTTC. It specifies CASSPKSGGSISNGYTF. The chain employs TRBV18 and TRBJ1-2; 8 nucleotides match TRBD1. The CDR3 covers 17 residues. V lost 2 bases, J lost 6 bases, and 14 bases stayed unmatched. Germline CDR1 is KGHSH and CDR2 is LQKENI. Drawing the rest from reference TRBV18 and TRBJ1-2, the complete variable domain is NAGVMQNPRHLVRRRGQEARLRCSPMKGHSHVYWYRQLPEEGLKFMVYLQKENIIDESGMPKERFSAEFPKEGPSILRIQQVVRGDSAAYFCASSPKSGGSISNGYTFGSGTRLTVV.

This clone was observed a few times. The V and J genes are TRBV6-2 or TRBV6-3 and TRBJ1-6, with TRBD1 matching 8 bases. The trim removed 5 bases at V and 10 bases at J, leaving 7 bases unmatched. Germline assignment: CDR1 MNHEY and CDR2 SVGEGT. This CDR3 region has 14 residues. The CDR3 loop is CASSETGDQSPLHF. The DNA of the CDR3 is TGTGCCAGCAGTGAGACAGGGGATCAGTCACCCCTCCACTTT.